This entry describes one TCR beta chain. Its target is not known. TCRdb's table, derived via immunoSEQ multiplex PCR, lists solely in-frame clones and lacks some. The sample consists of tens of thousands of clones, about 90% of them appearing once. The V end was cut by 1 base, the J end by 5 bases, with 19 bases between. Germline CDR1 reads LGHNA; CDR2 reads YNFKEQ. CDR3 length equals 17 residues. The data were taken from a study of OX40 agonist ivuxolimab in advanced cancers. Study-wide points: Among some nonresponders, normalized T-cell clonal expansion was also low. At 0.1 to 3.0 mg/kg, clonal expansion of CD4+ and CD8+ blood T cells had occurred by week 6.

The TCR originated in an adult with an advanced solid tumor such as melanoma, head and neck, liver or kidney cancer. The source material was CD4+ or CD8+ T cells sorted from blood, sampled in a trial of the OX40 agonist ivuxolimab. This chain uses TRBV4-2 with TRBJ2-3; D possibly corresponds to TRBD2 (6 bases). CDR3 nucleotides: TGTGCCAGCAGCCAAGCCTCCAGCGGGTCTCCGGGAGATACGCAGTATTTT. This translates into CASSQASSGSPGDTQYF.